This TCR beta chain comes out of a study of post-analysis software for immune sequencing data. The overall study: Progressive-relapsing, secondary progressive and relapsing-remitting multiple sclerosis were among the disease courses included.

Prepared libraries of TCR beta cDNA carried unique molecular identifiers. A population of roughly 0.9 to 11 million T cells gave rise to about 500,000 cDNA molecules. TCRdb passed the PCR reads through MiXCR, listing each CDR3 protein once. The sample yields some 450,000 distinct CDR3 sequences, over 35% seen once. V was clipped by 4 bases and J by 0 bases; unmatched bases: 12. This CDR3 has 20 amino acids. Germline CDR1 and CDR2: SGHRS and YFSETQ. Concerning this clonotype itself: Its antigen is not known.

Study results and caveats: Patients showed TRBV5-6, TRBV5-1 and TRBV20-1 among a few TRBV segments more frequent than in controls. Compared against controls, patients with multiple sclerosis displayed significantly lower normalized Chao1 diversity. With F measure, samples from one preparation batch clustered together strongly.

The chain is built from TRBV5-1 and TRBJ2-3; 15 bases map to TRBD2. Sequencing input: blood. This receptor was identified in a girl aged 5 to 17 with multiple sclerosis. The chain's CDR3 is CASSVFAGTSGRSSTDTQYF. The CDR3 DNA reads TGCGCCAGCAGCGTTTTCGCCGGGACTAGCGGGAGGTCTAGCACAGATACGCAGTATTTT.